These 17 T cell receptor beta chains originate from one sample sequenced in a study of CD8 T cells in ankylosing spondylitis. TCRdb called the 5' RACE reads again in MiXCR, with one record for every CDR3 protein. This table holds around 150,000 distinct CDR3 sequences, approximately 48% found once. The sample taken for sequencing was synovial fluid, either unsorted or a sorted T cell fraction (not recorded which). The receptors were gathered from a male donor with ankylosing spondylitis.

This clonotype was seen a few times. J is TRBJ2-7 and V is TRBV20-1, with 15 bases matching TRBD2. The CDR3 contains 14 residues. Germline V gene data show CDR1 as DFQATT and CDR2 as SNEGSKA (reference sequence). The V and J ends lost 6 bases and 5 bases, in that order; junction bases with no gene match: 5. CDR3 DNA: TGCAGTGCGGAAGGGACTAGCGGGAGGAACGAGCAGTACTTC. This codes for CSAEGTSGRNEQYF.

The table lists this clonotype with a few counts. The rearrangement joins TRBV4-3 to TRBJ1-1, with D possibly TRBD1 on 5 matching bases. The V gene's germline CDR1 is LGHNA and CDR2 YSLEER. Trimming cost V 4 bases and J 0 bases, with 21 bases left between them. The CDR3 is 18 residues long. As DNA, the CDR3 is TGCGCCAGCAGCCTTTGGGCACAGGCTCACGATGTGAACACTGAAGCTTTCTTT. Translation gives CASSLWAQAHDVNTEAFF.

This clonotype was counted a few times. The V gene is TRBV12-3 or TRBV12-4, the J gene TRBJ1-4, with D possibly matching TRBD1 (5 bases). The length of the CDR3 is 15 residues. V was shortened by 3 bases and J by 7 bases, with 15 bases between the two germline ends. Written as DNA, the CDR3 is TGTGCCAGCAGTTTCGTTCCCAGGGCAATTGAAAAACTGTTTTTT. Protein sequence: CASSFVPRAIEKLFF.

This clonotype turned up a few times. The chain employs TRBV7-9 and TRBJ2-1, with TRBD2 identical over 7 bases. V shed 5 bases, J shed 8 bases, and the junction held 15 bases outside the gene matches. Germline V gene data show CDR1 as SEHNR and CDR2 as FQNEAQ (reference sequence). CDR3 length equals 16 residues. DNA for the CDR3: TGTGCCAGCAGCCCCCGTAGCGGGTCCCTTAGGGATGAGCAGTTCTTC. This sequence encodes CASSPRSGSLRDEQFF.

The CDR3 reads CATSDIRGNQPQHF. The CDR3 bases are TGTGCCACCAGTGATATCCGAGGAAATCAGCCCCAGCATTTT. The chain carries TRBV24-1 and TRBJ1-5, with D hard to call. CDR1 and CDR2 (germline): KGHDR, SFDVKD. This CDR3 contains 14 residues. Trimming shortened V by 3 bases and J by 4 bases, and 9 bases separated the two germline ends.

This clonotype was seen a few times. J is TRBJ2-2 and V is TRBV12-3 or TRBV12-4; 11 bases align to TRBD2. This CDR3 region has 16 residues. Trimming removed 3 bases from V and 6 bases from J; junction bases left unmatched: 6. The CDR3 DNA sequence: TGTGCCAGCAGTTTTCTTAGCGGGAGGGCCGCCGGGGAGCTGTTTTTT. Residues: CASSFLSGRAAGELFF.

The rearrangement joins TRBV6-5 to TRBJ1-1; no clear D. The V and J ends lost 2 bases and 6 bases respectively, with 10 bases between them. The CDR3 spans 13 residues. Germline lookup yields CDR1 MNHEY and CDR2 SVGAGI. The CDR3 coding sequence is TGTGCCAGCAGTTACAACCAGTGGGCTGAAGCTTTCTTT. The encoded protein is CASSYNQWAEAFF.

This chain links TRBV2 with TRBJ2-5, with 8 positions matching TRBD2. V was pared by 7 bases and J by 4 bases, with 2 bases of the junction left unmatched. Germline CDR1 and CDR2: SNHLY and FYNNEI. CDR3 size: 12 residues. The CDR3 sequence is CASMGTRETQYF. In nucleotides, the CDR3 is TGTGCCAGCATGGGGACTAGAGAGACCCAGTACTTC.

This clonotype was recorded a few times. The chain couples TRBV18 to TRBJ2-1, with 7 nucleotides matching TRBD2. Germline V gene lookup returns CDR1 KGHSH and CDR2 LQKENI. V shed 6 bases and J 5 bases; nucleotides not matched to a gene: 10. CDR3 length: 15 residues. The CDR3 sequence: CASSRLARRNNEQFF. CDR3 nucleotide sequence: TGTGCCAGCTCGCGACTAGCACGGAGAAACAATGAGCAGTTCTTC.

This clonotype was detected only a few times. This chain joins TRBV2 and TRBJ2-3; TRBD1 matches 8 bases. CDR3 size: 20 residues. Germline V CDR1 and CDR2: SNHLY, FYNNEI. The V gene end was trimmed by 7 bases and the J gene end by 0 bases; junction bases not matched to a gene: 21. The CDR3 nucleotides are TGTGCCAGCATCCAGAGTGACAGGGGTCCAGGGTGGGCAAGCACAGATACGCAGTATTTT. As protein: CASIQSDRGPGWASTDTQYF. The entire variable domain, with the rest obtained from reference TRBV2 and TRBJ2-3, is as follows: EPEVTQTPSHQVTQMGQEVILRCVPISNHLYFYWYRQILGQKVEFLVSFYNNEISEKSEIFDDQFSVERPDGSNFTLKIRSTKLEDSAMYFCASIQSDRGPGWASTDTQYFGPGTRLTVL.

The sample holds a few counts of this clonotype. J is TRBJ2-3 and V is TRBV28, with 7 bases fitting TRBD2. This CDR3 is 15 amino acids long. Germline V gene data show CDR1 as MDHEN and CDR2 as SYDVKM. V trimming: 3 bases; J trimming: 4 bases; junction bases outside the gene matches: 7. The CDR3 reads CASSFRRGIPDTQYF. CDR3 in DNA: TGTGCCAGCAGTTTCCGGCGGGGGATCCCAGATACGCAGTATTTT. The full variable domain, completed using reference TRBV28 and TRBJ2-3, is DVKVTQSSRYLVKRTGEKVFLECVQDMDHENMFWYRQDPGLGLRLIYFSYDVKMKEKGDIPEGYSVSREKKERFSLILESASTNQTSMYLCASSFRRGIPDTQYFGPGTRLTVL.

This chain joins TRBV7-9 and TRBJ1-2; the D gene is possibly TRBD1 (5 bases). V was cut by 6 bases and J by 3 bases, with 17 bases left in between. Germline V gene data show CDR1 as SEHNR and CDR2 as FQNEAQ (reference sequence). The CDR3 sequence is 15 residues long. CDR3 in DNA: TGTGCCAGCAGTCTCGACTTCCCGGGACACTATGGCTACACCTTC. Protein sequence: CASSLDFPGHYGYTF.

In this sample, this clonotype turned up a few times. The chain combines TRBV27 with TRBJ2-4, with TRBD1 matching 9 bases. The CDR3 runs to 18 residues. CDR1 MNHEY and CDR2 SMNVEV come from the germline V gene (reference sequence). V shed 6 bases, J shed 0 bases, and the junction held 12 bases outside the gene matches. The CDR3 sequence: CASSPGQGPLKAKNIQYF. CDR3 nucleotide sequence: TGTGCCAGCAGCCCGGGACAGGGTCCGTTGAAAGCCAAAAACATTCAGTACTTC.

This clonotype turned up a few times. V usage is TRBV12-3 or TRBV12-4 and J usage is TRBJ2-5; D gene uncertain. The CDR3 contains 12 residues. With 3 bases removed from V and 4 bases from J, the gap between germline ends came to 6 bases. In DNA, the CDR3 is TGTGCCAGCAGTTTTTGGGGAGAGACCCAGTACTTC. It is translated as CASSFWGETQYF.

The chain has TRBV21-1 and TRBJ2-7; no DNA check was done on the table's D call, TRBD1. TRBV21-1 is tagged as a pseudogene. CDR3 length equals 15 residues. The CDR3 region has the DNA TGTGCCAGCACCCAGGTGGGTGGGGGGCCCTACGAGCAGTACTTC. It translates to CASTQVGGGPYEQYF.

The chain employs TRBV20-1 and TRBJ2-1; D perhaps matches TRBD1 (5 bases). Trimming took 3 bases from V and 3 from J, leaving 21 bases between them. Germline loops: CDR1 DFQATT, CDR2 SNEGSKA (reference sequence). The CDR3 totals 17 residues. The CDR3, as DNA: TGCAGTGCTAGGACGCTGTCGCCAGAAGGGGACTACAATGAGCAGTTCTTC. This sequence encodes CSARTLSPEGDYNEQFF.

The chain links TRBV5-1 to TRBJ1-5; 10 nucleotides agree with TRBD1. There are 14 residues in the CDR3. With 4 bases clipped from V and 6 bases from J, the junction kept 4 bases outside the gene matches. Per germline, CDR1 SGHRS and CDR2 YFSETQ. In DNA, the CDR3 is TGCGCCAGCAGCATCGGACAGGGGGTTCAGCCCCAGCATTTT. Translation gives CASSIGQGVQPQHF. The full variable domain, with the rest looked up from reference TRBV5-1 and TRBJ1-5, is KAGVTQTPRYLIKTRGQQVTLSCSPISGHRSVSWYQQTPGQGLQFLFEYFSETQRNKGNFPGRFSGRQFSNSRSEMNVSTLELGDSALYLCASSIGQGVQPQHFGDGTRLSIL.